This T cell receptor beta chain was identified in a study of T cell repertoires in cytomegalovirus infection. The overall study: Matching HLA type, along with CMV infection, was indicated by public TCR beta signatures.

Findings and caveats of the study: Individuals carrying CMV plus the relevant HLA were identified by cumulative frequency of public TCR beta families. HLA-C-restricted, CMV-specific TCR beta clonotypes were dominant ex vivo.

TCRdb ran MiXCR on the reads and lists one entry per CDR3 protein. The sample yields around 490,000 distinct CDR3 sequences, less than 30% seen once. V lost 2 bases and J 5 bases, leaving 13 bases between the germline ends. The germline V gene has CDR1 GTSNPN and CDR2 SVGIG (reference sequence). The CDR3 consists of 14 residues. This clonotype occurred once. Its target is not known. Source material: PBMCs. The gene calls are TRBV30 and TRBJ1-5, with D possibly matching TRBD1 (5 bases). This clonotype was obtained from a human donor in good health (CMV status not recorded). Some clones in this sample may be carry-over from other donors' samples. CDR3 DNA: TGTGCCTGGAGTAGGGGCACCCGGGATCAGCCCCAGCATTTT. It is translated as CAWSRGTRDQPQHF.